This T cell receptor (beta chain) was recovered during a study of regulatory T cells in long-lasting Graves disease. Comment on this clonotype: What it recognizes is unknown.

With iRepertoire HTBI primers and Arm-PCR of CDR3 regions, TCR beta libraries were built. One entry per CDR3 protein, called by TCRdb with MiXCR from the multiplex PCR reads. The sample comprises 350,000 to 550,000 distinct CDR3 sequences, about 15% of which are singletons, and under 20% rests with the top ten. Study-level findings and limits: With a small sample size, accuracy may have been reduced. Persistent Graves' patients showed a TCR diversity that was lower than that of newly diagnosed ones.

Stated time point: newly diagnosed GD, antithyroid drugs for less than 3 months. TCR sequences were obtained from RNA taken from PBMCs. This sample also belongs to another study, concerning T cells in Graves' hyperthyroidism and ophthalmopathy. As reported in that work: The primer set for the first-round RT-PCR of the TCR CDR3 was HTBI.

This TCR came from a woman between 50 and 59 years old with Graves disease. Sequences were derived from peripheral blood mononuclear cells (PBMCs), sampled at new diagnosis, from a patient treated with antithyroid drugs.

CDR3 DNA sequence: TGTGCCAGCAGTTACTGGGGGGGTGCAGGGCTAGCGGGAGGGAATGAGCAGTTCTTC. Its protein is CASSYWGGAGLAGGNEQFF. V is TRBV6-5 and J is TRBJ2-1, with TRBD2 identical over 12 bases. Per germline, CDR1 MNHEY and CDR2 SVGAGI. The CDR3 has 19 residues. V gave up 1 base and J gave up 7 bases; unmatched junction bases: 14.